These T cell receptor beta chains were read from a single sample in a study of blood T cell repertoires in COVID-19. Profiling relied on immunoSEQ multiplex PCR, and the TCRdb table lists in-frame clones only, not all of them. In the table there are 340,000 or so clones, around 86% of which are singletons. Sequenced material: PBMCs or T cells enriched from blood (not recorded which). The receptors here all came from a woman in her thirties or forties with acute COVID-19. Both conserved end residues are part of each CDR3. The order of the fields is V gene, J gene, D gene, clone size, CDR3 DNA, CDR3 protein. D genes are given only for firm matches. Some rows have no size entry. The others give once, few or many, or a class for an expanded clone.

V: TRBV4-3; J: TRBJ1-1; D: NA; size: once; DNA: TGCGCCAGCAGCCTGAGCTGGGGGCAGGCCACTGAAGCTTTCTTT; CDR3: CASSLSWGQATEAFF
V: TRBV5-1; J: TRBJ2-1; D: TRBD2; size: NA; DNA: TGCGCCAGCAGCTTGGCCGGGACTAGCGGGGGGGAGCAGTTCTTC; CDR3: CASSLAGTSGGEQFF
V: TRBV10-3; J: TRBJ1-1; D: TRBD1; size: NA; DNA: TGTGCCATCAGTGATCCACCGGGACAGATAAACACTGAAGCTTTCTTT; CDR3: CAISDPPGQINTEAFF
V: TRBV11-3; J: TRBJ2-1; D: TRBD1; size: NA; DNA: TGTGCCAGCAGCTTCTCGGGACAGGGAGGCAATGAGCAGTTCTTC; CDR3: CASSFSGQGGNEQFF
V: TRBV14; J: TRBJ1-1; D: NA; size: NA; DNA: TGTGCCAGCAGCCCGAGCCCCTGGAACACTGAAGCTTTCTTT; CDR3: CASSPSPWNTEAFF
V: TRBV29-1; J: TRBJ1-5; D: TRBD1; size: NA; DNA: TGCAGCGCCCGGACAGGGGGTCAGCCCCAGCATTTT; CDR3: CSARTGGQPQHF
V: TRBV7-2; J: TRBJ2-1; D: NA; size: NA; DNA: TGTGCCAGCAGCTACATAACCTCCAGGGGCCTAAGCTCCTACAATGAGCAGTTCTTC; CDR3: CASSYITSRGLSSYNEQFF
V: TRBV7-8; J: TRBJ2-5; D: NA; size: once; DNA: TGTGCCAGCAGGCGGGACAGCCAAGAGACCCAGTACTTC; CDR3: CASRRDSQETQYF
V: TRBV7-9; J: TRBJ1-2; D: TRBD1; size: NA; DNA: TGTGCCAGCACAGGGACAGTCTATGGCTACACCTTC; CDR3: CASTGTVYGYTF
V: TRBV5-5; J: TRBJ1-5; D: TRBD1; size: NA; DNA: TGTGCCAGCAAACAGGGGATGAATCAGCCCCAGCATTTT; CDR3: CASKQGMNQPQHF
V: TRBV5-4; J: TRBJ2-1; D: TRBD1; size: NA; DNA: TGTGCCAGCAGCCCGGGGACAGGGGGCTCCTACAATGAGCAGTTCTTC; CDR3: CASSPGTGGSYNEQFF
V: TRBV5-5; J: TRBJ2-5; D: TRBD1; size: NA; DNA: TGTGCCACCAACAGGGGACGGGAGACCCAGTACTTC; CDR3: CATNRGRETQYF
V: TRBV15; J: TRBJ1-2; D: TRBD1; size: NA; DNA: TGTGCCACCAGCAGGGGTACGACAGGGAACTATGGCTACACCTTC; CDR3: CATSRGTTGNYGYTF
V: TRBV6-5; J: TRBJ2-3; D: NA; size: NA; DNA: TGTGCCACCACCTTGAATTGGGGCGGGGCAGATACGCAGTATTTT; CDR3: CATTLNWGGADTQYF
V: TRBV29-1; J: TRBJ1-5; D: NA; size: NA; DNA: TGCAGCGTTATAACGGGCAATCAGCCCCAGCATTTT; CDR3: CSVITGNQPQHF
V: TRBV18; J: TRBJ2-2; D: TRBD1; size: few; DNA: TGTGCCAGCTCACCAGCAGGGGGAGCCGGGGAGCTGTTTTTT; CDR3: CASSPAGGAGELFF
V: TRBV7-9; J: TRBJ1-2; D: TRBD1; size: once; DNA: TGTGCCAGCAGCGCGCCCGGGACAGAGAGCTTGGGAGGCTACACCTTC; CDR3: CASSAPGTESLGGYTF